These T cell receptor beta chains were read from a single sample in a study of blood T cell repertoires in COVID-19. Libraries were prepared by immunoSEQ multiplex PCR; TCRdb keeps only in-frame clonotypes and omits some of them. The table shows roughly 74,000 clones, with 80% to 90% occurring only once. Sequenced material: peripheral blood. The receptors stem from a woman older than 75 with active or convalescent COVID-19. The CDR3 runs from the conserved cysteine through the conserved F or W. The order of the fields is clone size, V gene, D gene, J gene, CDR3 DNA, CDR3 protein. D genes are given only for firm matches. Clone size appears in some rows only: once, few, many, or a class for an expanded clone.

-	TRBV5-1	-	TRBJ2-3	TGCGCCAGCAGCTTCTCCACTAGCACAGATACGCAGTATTTT	CASSFSTSTDTQYF
-	TRBV27	TRBD1	TRBJ1-2	TGTGCCAGCAGCTATCAGACAGGGGTCGGGTATGGCTACACCTTC	CASSYQTGVGYGYTF
few	TRBV18	TRBD2	TRBJ2-1	TGTGCCAGCTCACTTAGTTCCGGGACTAGAGACAATGAGCAGTTCTTC	CASSLSSGTRDNEQFF
-	TRBV7-2	TRBD2	TRBJ2-1	TGTGCCAGCAGCTTAGCTAGCGGGATTATAGAAAATGAGCAGTTCTTC	CASSLASGIIENEQFF
-	TRBV3-1/TRBV3-2	-	TRBJ2-1	TGTGCCAGCAGTCGTCCGGGATCCGGAGGCGATGAGCAGTTCTTC	CASSRPGSGGDEQFF
-	TRBV3-1/TRBV3-2	-	TRBJ1-1	TGTGCCAGCAGCCTTTGGGGCTTGGGCACTGAAGCTTTCTTT	CASSLWGLGTEAFF
-	TRBV7-3	TRBD2	TRBJ2-7	TGTGCCAGCAGCTTACTAGCGGGAGGGTACGAGCAGTACTTC	CASSLLAGGYEQYF
-	TRBV4-3	-	TRBJ2-1	TGCGCCAGCAGCCAAGAAAAACAGGGTTACAATGAGCAGTTCTTC	CASSQEKQGYNEQFF
-	TRBV5-1	-	TRBJ2-1	TGCGCCAGCAGCTTGGCCGGGGACTTTACCTACAATGAGCAGTTCTTC	CASSLAGDFTYNEQFF
-	TRBV12-3/TRBV12-4	-	TRBJ2-7	TGTGCCAGCAGCCCAGGGGTCGAGCAGTACTTC	CASSPGVEQYF
-	TRBV5-4	-	TRBJ2-5	TGTGCCAGCAGCCCCCGAGGCCAAGAGACCCAGTACTTC	CASSPRGQETQYF
once	TRBV9	TRBD2	TRBJ2-2	TGTGCCAGCAGCGGGGGGACTAGCGGGCCGAACACCGGGGAGCTGTTTTTT	CASSGGTSGPNTGELFF
-	TRBV29-1	TRBD1	TRBJ1-2	TGCAGCGCCGGGACAGACTATGGCTACACCTTC	CSAGTDYGYTF
-	TRBV12-5	-	TRBJ1-4	TGTGCTAGTGGTTCCTGGTCGGGGAATGAAAAACTGTTTTTT	CASGSWSGNEKLFF
-	TRBV5-1	TRBD2	TRBJ2-7	TGCGCCAGCAGCTTGGATGGGACTAGCGGCTACGAGCAGTACTTC	CASSLDGTSGYEQYF
-	TRBV29-1	-	TRBJ1-1	TGCAGCGTTGTGGTACAGACCCTCACTGAAGCTTTCTTT	CSVVVQTLTEAFF
-	TRBV10-1	TRBD1	TRBJ1-1	TGCGCCACCCACAGGGGCCGGAACACTGAAGCTTTCTTT	CATHRGRNTEAFF
-	TRBV19	TRBD1	TRBJ2-7	TGTGCCAGTAGTATGAGGGGGCTTTTCAACGAGCAGTACTTC	CASSMRGLFNEQYF
-	TRBV7-6	-	TRBJ1-1	TGTGCCAGCAGCCTCGGGGGGCCAGGCACTGAAGCTTTCTTT	CASSLGGPGTEAFF
-	TRBV7-3	-	TRBJ2-3	TGTGCCAGCAGCGTCAGACAGTCAGATACGCAGTATTTT	CASSVRQSDTQYF
-	TRBV7-2	-	TRBJ1-2	TGTGCCAGCAGCCCGTCCGGGACACCGAACTATGGCTACACCTTC	CASSPSGTPNYGYTF
-	TRBV3-1/TRBV3-2	-	TRBJ2-5	TGTGCCAGCAGCCGCTATCGGGGAGAAACCCAAGAGACCCAGTACTTC	CASSRYRGETQETQYF
-	TRBV24-1	TRBD1	TRBJ2-7	TGTGCCACCAGTGATTGGGGGACAGACCCTTCCGAGCAGTACTTC	CATSDWGTDPSEQYF
-	TRBV6-5	-	TRBJ1-1	TGTGCCAGCAGTTGGGCCTTATCGGCCTCTGAAGCTTTCTTT	CASSWALSASEAFF
few	TRBV5-4	-	TRBJ1-2	TGTGCCAGCAGCTTGGTGGCAGTAGCCTATGGCTACACCTTC	CASSLVAVAYGYTF
once	TRBV3-1/TRBV3-2	-	TRBJ2-3	TGTGCCAGCCGAACTCAAGGGGGGGGGACAGATACGCAGTATTTT	CASRTQGGGTDTQYF
-	TRBV30	TRBD2	TRBJ2-7	TGTGCCTGGAGGACGGGCGGGAGTATTGTCGAGCAGTACTTC	CAWRTGGSIVEQYF
few	TRBV2	-	TRBJ1-1	TGTGCCAGCAGTGATCCCGACAGACAATTTATGGTGAACACTGAAGCTTTCTTT	CASSDPDRQFMVNTEAFF